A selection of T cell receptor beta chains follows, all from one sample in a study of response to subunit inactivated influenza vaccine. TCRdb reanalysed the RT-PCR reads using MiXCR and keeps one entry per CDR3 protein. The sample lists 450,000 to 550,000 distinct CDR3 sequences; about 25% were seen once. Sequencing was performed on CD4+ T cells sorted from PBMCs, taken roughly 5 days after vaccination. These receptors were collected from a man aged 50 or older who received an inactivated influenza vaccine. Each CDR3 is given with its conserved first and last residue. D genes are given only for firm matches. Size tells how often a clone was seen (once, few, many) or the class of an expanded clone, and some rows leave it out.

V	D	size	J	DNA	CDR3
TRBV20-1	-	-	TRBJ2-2	TGCAGTGCAGTTGTTGGGGGTTCCGGGGAGCTGTTTTTT	CSAVVGGSGELFF
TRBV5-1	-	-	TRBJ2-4	TGCGCCAGCAGCCCAAAACCAGGGGATAGTGACATTCAGTACTTC	CASSPKPGDSDIQYF
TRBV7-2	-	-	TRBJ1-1	TGTGCCAGCAGTTTACACACGGTGAGAATAACTGAAGCTTTCTTT	CASSLHTVRITEAFF
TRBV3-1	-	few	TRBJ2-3	TGTGCCAGCAGCCATTCAGGGCCAGATACGCAGTATTTT	CASSHSGPDTQYF
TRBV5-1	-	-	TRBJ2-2	TGCGCCAGCAGCTTGGACGGCCGCGGGGAGCTGTTTTTT	CASSLDGRGELFF
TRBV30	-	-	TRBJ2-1	TGTGCCTGGAGATCGAGGGGGAGTTGGGAGCAGTTCTTC	CAWRSRGSWEQFF
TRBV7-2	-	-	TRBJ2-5	TGTGCCAGCAGCTTAGTACGTCGGGAGACCCAGTACTTC	CASSLVRRETQYF
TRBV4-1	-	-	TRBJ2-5	TGCGCCAGCAGCCAAGGTATCCGGGAGACCCAGTACTTC	CASSQGIRETQYF
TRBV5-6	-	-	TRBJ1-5	TGTGCCAGCAGCACCCGGGACGGATATTATAGCAATCAGCCCCAGCATTTT	CASSTRDGYYSNQPQHF
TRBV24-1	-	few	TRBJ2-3	TGTGCCACCAGTGATCTTAGGGGCACATCTAGCACAGATACGCAGTATTTT	CATSDLRGTSSTDTQYF
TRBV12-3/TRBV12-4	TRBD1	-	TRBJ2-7	TGTGCCAGCAGTTTTGGTGGGACAGGGACCTACGAGCAGTACTTC	CASSFGGTGTYEQYF
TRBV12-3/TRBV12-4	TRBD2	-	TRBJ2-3	TGTGCCAGCAGTTGGAGACTAGCGGGGCCTTTCACAGATACGCAGTATTTT	CASSWRLAGPFTDTQYF
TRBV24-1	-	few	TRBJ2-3	TGTGCCACCAGTGTAGCTAGCGGCACAGATACGCAGTATTTT	CATSVASGTDTQYF
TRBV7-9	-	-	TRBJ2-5	TGTGCCAGCAGCTTCGAAACTCTCTCCCAGACCCAGTACTTC	CASSFETLSQTQYF
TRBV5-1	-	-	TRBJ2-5	TGCGCCAGCAGCTTCCAGGGGACAGAGACCCAGTACTTC	CASSFQGTETQYF
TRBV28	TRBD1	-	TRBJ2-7	TGTGCCAGCACCCAGAGGGACAGGGGGTACGAGCAGTACTTC	CASTQRDRGYEQYF
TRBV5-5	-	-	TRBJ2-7	TGTGCCAGCAGCTTGGAGTGGAACTCCTACGAGCAGTACTTC	CASSLEWNSYEQYF
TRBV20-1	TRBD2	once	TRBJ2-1	TGCAGTGCTAGATGGAGTAGCGGGGGGAGGAATGAGCAGTTCTTC	CSARWSSGGRNEQFF
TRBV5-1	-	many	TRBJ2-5	TGTGCCAGCAGCTTAAGTGGTCGAGAGACCCAGTACTTC	CASSLSGRETQYF
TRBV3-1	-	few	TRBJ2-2	TGTGCCAGCAGCCAAGGGACCACCATGGGAGGGGAGCTGTTTTTT	CASSQGTTMGGELFF
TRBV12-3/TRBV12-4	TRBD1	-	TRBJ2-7	TGTGCCAGCCAGGACAGGGGGTCCTACGAGCAGTACTTC	CASQDRGSYEQYF
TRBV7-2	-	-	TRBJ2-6	TGTGCCAGCAGCTTTAGGGGGGCCAACGTCCTGACTTTC	CASSFRGANVLTF
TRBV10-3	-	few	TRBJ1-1	TGTGCCATCAGTGACAACAGCGGATCGAACACTGAAGCTTTCTTT	CAISDNSGSNTEAFF
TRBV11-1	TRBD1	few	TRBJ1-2	TGTGCCAGCAGCTTAGCGCCGGGACAGGGGGGTGAGGGCTATGGCTACACCTTC	CASSLAPGQGGEGYGYTF
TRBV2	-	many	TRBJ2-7	TGTGCCAGCAGGAGGGCCATTAACTCCTACGAGCAGTACTTC	CASRRAINSYEQYF
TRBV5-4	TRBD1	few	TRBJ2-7	TGTGCCAGCAGCCAACAGGGGGTAGCATCCGAGCAGTACTTC	CASSQQGVASEQYF
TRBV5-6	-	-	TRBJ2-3	TGTGCCAGCAGCTTGGTTGTGGGAGGCCGAGGTGGGAGCACAGATACGCAGTATTTT	CASSLVVGGRGGSTDTQYF
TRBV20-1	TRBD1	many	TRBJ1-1	TGCAGTGCTAGAGTCGACAGGGGGCTGGTGTACACTGAAGCTTTCTTT	CSARVDRGLVYTEAFF
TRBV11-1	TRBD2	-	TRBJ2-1	TGTGCCAGCAGCGGCTTCGGTTTGCGGGAGGGCCCCTACAATGAGCAGTTCTTC	CASSGFGLREGPYNEQFF
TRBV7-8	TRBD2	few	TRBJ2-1	TGTGCCAGCAGCTTTAGCGGGAGGGTCTCCTACAATGAGCAGTTCTTC	CASSFSGRVSYNEQFF
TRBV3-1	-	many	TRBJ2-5	TGTGCCAGCAGCCCGACAGGAGAGACCCAGTACTTC	CASSPTGETQYF
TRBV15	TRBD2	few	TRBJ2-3	TGTGCCACCAGCAGACATTCGGGACTAGCGGAGAGAGATACGCAGTATTTT	CATSRHSGLAERDTQYF
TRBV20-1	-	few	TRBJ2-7	TGCAGTGCTCCGTCTCAGGGGCTCTACGAGCAGTACTTC	CSAPSQGLYEQYF
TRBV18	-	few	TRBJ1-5	TGTGCCAGCTCACCAAAACCAACCCAGCCCCAGCATTTT	CASSPKPTQPQHF
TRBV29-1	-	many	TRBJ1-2	TGCAGCGTTGATAGCTTGGAAGGCTACACCTTC	CSVDSLEGYTF
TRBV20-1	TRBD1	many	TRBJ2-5	TGCAGTGCTAGTAGGACAGGGGACTTCCAAGAGACCCAGTACTTC	CSASRTGDFQETQYF
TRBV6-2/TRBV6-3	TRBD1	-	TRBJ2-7	TGTGCCAGCAGTCGGGGACAGGGAGACTACGAGCAGTACTTC	CASSRGQGDYEQYF
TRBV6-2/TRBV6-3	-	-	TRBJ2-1	TGTGCCAGCGGGCCCCAGGGACCAGGGGCCACCTACAATGAGCAGTTCTTC	CASGPQGPGATYNEQFF
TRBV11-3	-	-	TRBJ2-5	TGTGCCAGCAGCCCGCGGCCTTTCGGGACCCAGTACTTC	CASSPRPFGTQYF
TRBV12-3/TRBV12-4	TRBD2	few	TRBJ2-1	TGTGCCAGCAGCGGATTAGCGGGGGGCCGAGGGCAGTTCTTC	CASSGLAGGRGQFF
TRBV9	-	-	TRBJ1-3	TGTGCCAGCAGCTACGAACCACAGGGCGGAAACACCATATATTTT	CASSYEPQGGNTIYF
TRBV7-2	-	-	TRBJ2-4	TGTGCCAGCAGCTTAGATTCCGGGGCCTTCAAAAACATTCAGTACTTC	CASSLDSGAFKNIQYF
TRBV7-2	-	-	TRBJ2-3	TGTGCCAGCAGCCCCCCTCGCGGTCGGGCCACAGATACGCAGTATTTT	CASSPPRGRATDTQYF
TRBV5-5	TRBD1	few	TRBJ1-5	TGTGCCAGCAGCTTGGGGACAGGGTTCCTTAGCAATCAGCCCCAGCATTTT	CASSLGTGFLSNQPQHF
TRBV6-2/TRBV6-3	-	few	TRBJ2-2	TGTGCCAGCAAACCGAAATCCGGGGGCTACACCGGGGAGCTGTTTTTT	CASKPKSGGYTGELFF
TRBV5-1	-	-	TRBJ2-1	TGCGCCAGCAGCGAGGGACCGTCCTACTACGAGCAGTTCTTC	CASSEGPSYYEQFF
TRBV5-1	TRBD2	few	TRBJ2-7	TGCGCCAGCAGCAGGGCAGCCTCGGGAGGGGTCGGCGAGCAGTACTTC	CASSRAASGGVGEQYF
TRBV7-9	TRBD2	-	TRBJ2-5	TGTGCCAGCAGCTTAGGTCCGGCGGGAGCCCTCAAGACCCAGTACTTC	CASSLGPAGALKTQYF
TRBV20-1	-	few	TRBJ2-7	TGCAGTGCTAGAGATAGGGTGCACTACGAGCAGTACTTC	CSARDRVHYEQYF
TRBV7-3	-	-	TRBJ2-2	TGTGCCAGCAGCTTAACATCGGCCACCGGGGAGCTGTTTTTT	CASSLTSATGELFF
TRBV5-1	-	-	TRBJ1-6	TGCGCCAGCAGCTTGTCAGGGGTTGGTTATAATTCACCCCTCCACTTT	CASSLSGVGYNSPLHF
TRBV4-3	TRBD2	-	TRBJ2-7	TGCGCCAGCAGCGAATGGACTAGCGGGGTTCAGCGGTACTTC	CASSEWTSGVQRYF
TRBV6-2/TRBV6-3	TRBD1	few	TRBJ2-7	TGTGCCAGCAAGCACGACAGGGGATCCCCCTGGGAGCAGTACTTC	CASKHDRGSPWEQYF